This passage covers 25 T cell receptor beta chains from one sample sequenced in a study of early T cells in non-severe SARS-CoV-2 infection. In TCRdb, the 5' RACE reads were re-called with MiXCR into one record per CDR3 protein. Of some 44,000 distinct CDR3 sequences detected, approximately 6.3% appear once; the ten largest clones hold approximately 8.4%. The material was whole blood, obtained at baseline. These TCRs come from an adult who was a healthcare worker with PCR-confirmed SARS-CoV-2 infection or an uninfected control (not recorded which).

In this sample, this clonotype turned up a few times. The genes are TRBV27 and TRBJ2-3; 15 bases agree with TRBD2. CDR1 MNHEY and CDR2 SMNVEV come from the germline V gene (reference sequence). The CDR3 is 16 residues long. The V segment lost 4 bases and the J segment 5 bases; nucleotides outside the gene matches: 4. The CDR3 DNA follows: TGTGCCAGCAGTTCTGGACTAGCGGGGGGGCAAGATACGCAGTATTTT. Protein sequence: CASSSGLAGGQDTQYF.

This clonotype was found many times. The chain joins TRBV7-9 to TRBJ2-3, with 8 bases aligning to TRBD1. Trimming at V came to 4 bases and at J to 2 bases, leaving 2 bases not matched to a gene. Per the germline V gene, CDR1 is SEHNR and CDR2 is FQNEAQ (reference sequence). The CDR3 contains 14 residues. The CDR3 region has the DNA TGTGCCAGCAGCTCGGGACAGGCCACAGATACGCAGTATTTT. Translation: CASSSGQATDTQYF.

This clonotype was recorded at least ten times. The CDR3 region has the DNA TGCGCCAGCAGCTTGGCCAAGACCTACGAGCAGTACTTC. Translating it yields CASSLAKTYEQYF. This chain links TRBV5-1 with TRBJ2-7; D is unclear. Germline V gene lookup returns CDR1 SGHRS and CDR2 YFSETQ. CDR3 size: 13 residues. V was shortened by 0 bases and J by 2 bases, with 6 bases between the two germline ends.

There are many counts of this clonotype. The chain uses TRBV13 and TRBJ1-1; D not certain. With 5 bases removed from V and 1 base from J, the gap between germline ends came to 8 bases. CDR3 length: 13 residues. CDR1 is PRHDT, CDR2 FYEKMQ, per germline (reference sequence). CDR3 sequence (DNA): TGTGCCAGCAGCCGAGACACGAACACTGAAGCTTTCTTT. Translating gives CASSRDTNTEAFF.

V and J are TRBV24-1 and TRBJ2-1; TRBD1 or TRBD2 may be the D gene (5 bases each). V was pared by 7 bases and J by 8 bases, with 17 bases between. This CDR3 contains 14 residues. Germline lookup yields CDR1 KGHDR and CDR2 SFDVKD. The CDR3 nucleotides read TGTGCCACCAGACCTGCTGGGACGGGCGATGAGCAGTTCTTC. Encoded protein: CATRPAGTGDEQFF.

The gene calls are TRBV20-1 and TRBJ2-1; 9 bases are a match to TRBD2. Trimming cost V 1 base and J 5 bases; bases outside gene matches: 12. Looked up from germline, CDR1 is DFQATT and CDR2 is SNEGSKA (reference sequence). The CDR3 has 17 residues. DNA of the CDR3: TGCAGTGCTAGAGGCCTAGCGGGGCCCCTACATCACAATGAGCAGTTCTTC. Amino acid sequence: CSARGLAGPLHHNEQFF.

There are many counts of this clonotype. The V gene is TRBV7-2, the J gene TRBJ1-1, with 9 bases that match TRBD1. Germline values: CDR1 SGHTA, CDR2 FQGNSA. After removal of 4 bases from V and 8 bases from J, the junction contained 11 bases not matched to a gene. The CDR3 is made up of 15 amino acids. As DNA, the CDR3 is TGTGCCAGCAGCTCAAAAGGGACAGGGCCCCCAGAAGCTTTCTTT. Translating gives CASSSKGTGPPEAFF.

The chain links TRBV5-5 to TRBJ2-1; 9 nucleotides align to TRBD1. V shed 0 bases, J shed 4 bases, and the junction held 5 bases outside the gene matches. Germline CDR1 SGHKS, CDR2 YYEKEE (reference sequence). This CDR3 is built from 16 residues. The CDR3 is CASSLEGTGPYNEQFF. In DNA form, the CDR3 reads TGTGCCAGCAGCTTGGAGGGGACAGGGCCATACAATGAGCAGTTCTTC.

This clonotype was seen at least ten times. The chain recombines TRBV11-2 with TRBJ2-3, with D possibly TRBD1 on 6 matching bases. Germline assignment: CDR1 SGHAT and CDR2 FQNNGV. The CDR3 has 15 amino acids. V gave up 3 bases and J gave up 5 bases, with 15 bases separating them. CDR3 protein: CASSFVNRARDTQYF. The CDR3 DNA reads as TGTGCCAGCAGCTTCGTCAACAGGGCAAGAGATACGCAGTATTTT.

This clonotype was observed a handful of times. This rearrangement joins TRBV28 to TRBJ1-5; D is perhaps TRBD1 (6 bases). CDR1 and CDR2 from the germline V gene are MDHEN and SYDVKM. This CDR3 has 14 amino acids. V lost 6 bases, J lost 6 bases, and 15 bases lay in between. In DNA, the CDR3 is TGTGCCAGCAGAGAAGGGGGGTTTACTCAGCCCCAGCATTTT. Amino acid sequence: CASREGGFTQPQHF.

This clonotype has just a few counts. This chain joins TRBV10-3 and TRBJ2-7; maybe TRBD1 (5 bases). The CDR3 loop spans 13 amino acids. Trimming stripped 4 bases from V and 4 bases from J, with 11 bases between. Looked up from germline, CDR1 is ENHRY and CDR2 is SYGVKD. The CDR3, as DNA: TGTGCCATCAGTGTTAGACAGATTTACGAGCAGTACTTC. It codes for CAISVRQIYEQYF.

The rearrangement joins TRBV6-2 or TRBV6-3 to TRBJ2-7; 9 bases align to TRBD2. Germline V gives CDR1 MNHEY, CDR2 SVGEGT. The CDR3 contains 14 residues. V was clipped by 0 bases and J by 10 bases; unmatched bases: 7. The CDR3 sequence: CASSYSALAGKQYF. In DNA, the CDR3 is TGTGCCAGCAGTTACTCGGCTCTAGCGGGGAAACAGTACTTC.

This clonotype has a handful of counts. This chain links TRBV28 with TRBJ1-5; D is unclear. The CDR3 has 15 amino acids. The germline V gene has CDR1 MDHEN and CDR2 SYDVKM. V was pared by 2 bases and J by 1 base, with 9 bases between. DNA for the CDR3: TGTGCCAGCAGTTTACCCAGCAGCAGCAATCAGCCCCAGCATTTT. The encoded protein is CASSLPSSSNQPQHF.

This clonotype was counted ten times or more. The chain carries TRBV7-9 and TRBJ2-7; no firm D call. Germline V lookup: CDR1 SEHNR, CDR2 FQNEAQ (reference sequence). The V gene lost 5 bases and the J gene lost 0 bases, with 5 bases spanning the gap. The CDR3 length is 12 residues. The DNA for the CDR3 is TGTGCCAGCAGCCCAAGCTCCTACGAGCAGTACTTC. Its translation is CASSPSSYEQYF.

This clonotype was detected a few times. The V and J genes are TRBV6-5 and TRBJ2-7, with 8 bases that match TRBD1. The CDR3 totals 14 residues. Losses at the gene ends were 7 bases for V and 3 bases for J; bases not matched to a gene: 8. Germline CDR1 and CDR2: MNHEY and SVGAGI. This chain's CDR3 is CASTRGQGFYEQYF. In nucleotides, the CDR3 is TGTGCCAGCACCCGTGGACAGGGCTTCTACGAGCAGTACTTC.

V and J are TRBV5-1 and TRBJ1-5; TRBD1 matches at 10 bases. Germline V lookup: CDR1 SGHRS, CDR2 YFSETQ. V was clipped by 5 bases and J by 4 bases; unmatched bases: 3. The length of the CDR3 is 14 residues. CDR3 bases: TGCGCCAGCAGACCGGGACAGGGGAATCAGCCCCAGCATTTT. It yields the protein CASRPGQGNQPQHF.

The sample holds many counts of this clonotype. The gene calls are TRBV10-1 and TRBJ2-1, with D maybe TRBD2 (6 bases). Between the trimmed V and J ends, which lost 0 bases and 9 bases, there was a span of 12 bases. Per germline, CDR1 WNHNN and CDR2 SYGVQD (reference sequence). The CDR3 has 14 amino acids. The CDR3 coding sequence is TGCGCCAGCAGTGAGTCTAGCGGACGCCTTGAGCAGTTCTTC. It encodes CASSESSGRLEQFF.

This clonotype has a handful of counts. The rearrangement joins TRBV20-1 to TRBJ2-5; D unclear. V gave up 1 base and J gave up 3 bases, with 12 bases separating them. CDR3 length: 14 amino acids. The germline gives CDR1 DFQATT, CDR2 SNEGSKA (reference sequence). The DNA of the CDR3 is TGCAGTGCTAGAGCTCATGCGGCAGAAGAGACCCAGTACTTC. Translation: CSARAHAAEETQYF.

Many counts were recorded for this clonotype. This chain uses TRBV30 with TRBJ2-2; the D is unclear. Germline V gene lookup returns CDR1 GTSNPN and CDR2 SVGIG (reference sequence). This CDR3 spans 12 amino acids. V was cut by 3 bases and J by 6 bases, with 8 bases left in between. CDR3 sequence: CAWRVDPGELFF. The CDR3 region has the DNA TGTGCCTGGAGAGTGGACCCCGGGGAGCTGTTTTTT.

This clonotype is judged medium-sized (0.01 to 0.1%). The chain has TRBV6-2 or TRBV6-3 and TRBJ2-1; 8 positions match TRBD2. V was clipped by 8 bases and J by 0 bases; unmatched bases: 0. Germline lookup yields CDR1 MNHEY and CDR2 SVGEGT. The CDR3 loop spans 13 amino acids. The CDR3 sequence: CASGTSSYNEQFF. The CDR3 region has the DNA TGTGCCAGCGGGACTAGCTCCTACAATGAGCAGTTCTTC.

This clonotype has just a few counts. This rearrangement joins TRBV28 to TRBJ2-3; possible D gene TRBD1, 5 bases. V lost 7 bases and J 2 bases, leaving 13 bases between the germline ends. Germline V gene lookup returns CDR1 MDHEN and CDR2 SYDVKM. The CDR3 has 14 amino acids. The CDR3 DNA reads TGTGCCAGCACCTGGGGCGGTCTCACAGATACGCAGTATTTT. Its translation: CASTWGGLTDTQYF.

This clonotype was detected ten times or more. The rearrangement links TRBV20-1 to TRBJ2-4; D is perhaps TRBD1 (5 bases). Germline-derived CDR1 and CDR2 are DFQATT and SNEGSKA (reference sequence). The CDR3 runs to 14 residues. Trimming took off 3 bases at V and 1 base at J, with 10 bases between the two ends. CDR3 nucleotides: TGCAGTGCTAGTGACAGTCCCGCCAAAAACATTCAGTACTTC. It yields the protein CSASDSPAKNIQYF.

This chain uses TRBV6-2 or TRBV6-3 with TRBJ2-3; D is uncertain. V lost 3 bases and J 1 base, leaving 11 bases between the germline ends. Germline CDR1 is MNHEY and CDR2 is SVGEGT. This CDR3 region has 15 residues. CDR3 amino acids: CASSYLAPGTDTQYF. CDR3 coding DNA: TGTGCCAGCAGTTATTTGGCGCCCGGCACAGATACGCAGTATTTT.

On this clonotype: With a much larger clone just one base away, this may be a read error. The chain employs TRBV19 and TRBJ2-7; 8 positions match TRBD1. The CDR3 runs 17 residues. Germline lookup yields CDR1 LNHDA and CDR2 SQIVND (reference sequence). The CDR3 coding sequence is TGTGCCAGTAGTATGATCTGGCGGGACAGGAGGACCTACAAGCAGTACTTC. Protein: CASSMIWRDRRTYKQYF.

The V gene is TRBV7-3, the J gene TRBJ2-5; TRBD2 agrees at 8 bases. J gave up 5 bases and V 0 bases, and 5 bases lay outside the gene matches. Germline CDR1 and CDR2: SGHTA and FQGTGA. This CDR3 has 15 amino acids. The CDR3 protein is CASSLTGGARETQYF. As DNA, the CDR3 is TGTGCCAGCAGCTTAACCGGGGGGGCCCGGGAGACCCAGTACTTC.